This TCR beta chain is drawn from a study of regulatory T cells in long-lasting Graves disease. The study's findings and limits: Accuracy could have been hurt by small sample size. Persistent cases favored TRBV28, TRBJ1-2 and TRBJ2-5.

The time point: newly diagnosed GD, antithyroid drugs for less than 3 months. RNA isolated from PBMCs was used to make the TCR library. The V gene's germline CDR1 is MNHNS and CDR2 SASEGT. The CDR3 is 17 residues long. V was clipped by 8 bases and J by 4 bases; unmatched bases: 16. This clonotype has at least ten counts. Its cognate antigen is unknown. Library construction for TCR beta used iRepertoire HTBI primers and Arm-PCR of CDR3 regions. Original processing notes: Segment identification across samples yielded roughly 62 TRBV and fewer than 15 TRBJ segments. TCRdb called the multiplex PCR reads again in MiXCR, with one record for every CDR3 protein. V and J calls and clone size were set by TCRdb, not the authors. The sample contains a few hundred thousand distinct CDR3 sequences, approximately 10% of which appear only once. These data also featured in a second study, about T cells in Graves' hyperthyroidism and ophthalmopathy. From that report: Diagnostic decisions used clinical symptoms, serum thyroxine and TRAb, thyroid ultrasound and orbital computed tomography.

The V call is TRBV6-1, the J call TRBJ2-3, with 9 bases aligning to TRBD2. The sample consisted of peripheral blood mononuclear cells (PBMCs), taken at new diagnosis, from a patient treated with antithyroid drugs. The sequence derives from a woman aged 18-30 years with Graves disease. The CDR3 here is CASEVGLAPKGPDTQYF. As DNA, the CDR3 is TGTGCCAGCGAAGTGGGACTAGCACCAAAGGGGCCAGATACGCAGTATTTT.